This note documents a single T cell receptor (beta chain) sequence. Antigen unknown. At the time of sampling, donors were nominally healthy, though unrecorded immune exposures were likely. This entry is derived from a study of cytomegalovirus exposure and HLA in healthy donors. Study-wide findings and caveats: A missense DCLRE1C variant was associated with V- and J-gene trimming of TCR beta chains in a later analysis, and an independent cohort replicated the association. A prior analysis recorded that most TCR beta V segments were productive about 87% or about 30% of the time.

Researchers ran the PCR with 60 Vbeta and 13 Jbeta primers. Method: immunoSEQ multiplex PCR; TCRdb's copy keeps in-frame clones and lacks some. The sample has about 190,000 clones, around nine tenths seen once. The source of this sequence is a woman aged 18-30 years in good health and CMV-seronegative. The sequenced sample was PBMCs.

CDR3 residues: CASSSRGLAGVTDTQYF. The CDR3 nucleotides are TGTGCCAGCAGCTCTCGTGGACTAGCGGGAGTCACAGATACGCAGTATTTT. The rearrangement joins TRBV28 to TRBJ2-3, with TRBD2 matching over 13 bases. CDR3 length: 17 residues. Germline V CDR1 and CDR2: MDHEN, SYDVKM. V was clipped by 6 bases and J by 2 bases; unmatched bases: 8.